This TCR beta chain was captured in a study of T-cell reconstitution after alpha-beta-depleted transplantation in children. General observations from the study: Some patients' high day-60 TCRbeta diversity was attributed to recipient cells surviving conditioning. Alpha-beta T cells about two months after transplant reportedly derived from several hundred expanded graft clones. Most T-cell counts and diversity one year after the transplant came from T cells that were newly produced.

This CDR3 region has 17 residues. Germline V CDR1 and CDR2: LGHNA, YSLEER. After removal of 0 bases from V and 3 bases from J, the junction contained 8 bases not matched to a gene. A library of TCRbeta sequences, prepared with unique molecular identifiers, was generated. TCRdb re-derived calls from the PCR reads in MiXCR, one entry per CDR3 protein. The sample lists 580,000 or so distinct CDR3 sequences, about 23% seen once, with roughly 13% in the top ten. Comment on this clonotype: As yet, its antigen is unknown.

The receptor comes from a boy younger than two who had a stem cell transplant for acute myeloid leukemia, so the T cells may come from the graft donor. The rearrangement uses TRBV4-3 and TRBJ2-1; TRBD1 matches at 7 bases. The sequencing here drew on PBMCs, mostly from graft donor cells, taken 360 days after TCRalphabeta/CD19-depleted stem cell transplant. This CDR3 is CASSQDLPGQIYNEQFF. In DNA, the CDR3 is TGCGCCAGCAGCCAAGATCTGCCGGGACAGATCTACAATGAGCAGTTCTTC.